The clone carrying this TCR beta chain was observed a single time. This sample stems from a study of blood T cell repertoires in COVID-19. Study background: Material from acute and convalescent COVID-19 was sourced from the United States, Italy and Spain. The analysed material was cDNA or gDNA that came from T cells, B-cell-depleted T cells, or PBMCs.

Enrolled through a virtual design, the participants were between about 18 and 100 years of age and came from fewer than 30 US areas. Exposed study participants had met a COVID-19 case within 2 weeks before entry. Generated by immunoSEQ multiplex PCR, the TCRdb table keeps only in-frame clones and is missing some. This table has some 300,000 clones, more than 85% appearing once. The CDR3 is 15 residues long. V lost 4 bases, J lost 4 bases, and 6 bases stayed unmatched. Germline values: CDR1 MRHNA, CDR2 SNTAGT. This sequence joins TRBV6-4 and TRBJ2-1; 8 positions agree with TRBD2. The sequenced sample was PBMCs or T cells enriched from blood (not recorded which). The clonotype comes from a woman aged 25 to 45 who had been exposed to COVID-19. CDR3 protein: CASSGSASGYNEQFF. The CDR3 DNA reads TGTGCCAGCAGTGGATCCGCTAGCGGGTACAATGAGCAGTTCTTC.